This entry describes one T cell receptor (beta chain). Its antigen is as yet unknown. The sequenced patients had an expansion of CD8+CD57+ cells seen by flow cytometry. The study profiled TCR beta VDJ and CDR3 using genomic DNA as template. TCRdb passed the reads through MiXCR, listing each CDR3 protein once. The table has about 470,000 distinct CDR3 sequences, around 32% seen once. The sample comes from a study of CD8+CD57+ T cells in acquired aplastic anemia. For the study at large: The study obtained an average of 3.2 ug of DNA from sorted CD4+ and CD8+ cells.

Study-wide findings and caveats: Significant differences in CD8+ Simpson's diversity were not observed between patients and controls.

Trimming removed 5 bases from V and 0 bases from J, with 14 bases in between. This CDR3 has 16 amino acids. The chain combines TRBV12-3 or TRBV12-4 with TRBJ2-1; D might be TRBD1 or TRBD2, each matching 6 bases. Input material: sorted CD4+, CD8+, or CD8+CD57+ T cells (not recorded which) from PBMCs. This clonotype was sampled from a human donor with aplastic anemia. The CDR3 is CASSGPGGGSYNEQFF. The DNA for the CDR3 is TGTGCCAGCAGTGGACCTGGAGGGGGCTCCTACAATGAGCAGTTCTTC.